These 32 T cell receptor beta chains were all obtained from the same sample, sequenced in a study of cytomegalovirus exposure and HLA in healthy donors. Vbeta (60) and Jbeta (13) primers were used in the PCR. Profiled with immunoSEQ multiplex PCR; TCRdb holds only in-frame clones, not every one. The sample includes about 200,000 clones, 65% to 85% of them seen just once. The sequencing input was PBMCs. The receptors shown here come from a man aged 50-60 years in good health and CMV-seronegative.

CDR3 nucleotide sequence: TGTGCCAGCAGGCCTCAACAGGGTTTGGGCACTGAAGCTTTCTTT. It codes for CASRPQQGLGTEAFF. The chain joins TRBV5-5 to TRBJ1-1; D may be TRBD1 (6 bases). This CDR3 region has 15 residues. Germline CDR1 is SGHKS and CDR2 is YYEKEE (reference sequence). The germline V and J ends were trimmed by 5 bases and 4 bases, with 18 bases remaining between them.

This rearrangement joins TRBV10-3 to TRBJ2-1; the match to TRBD2 covers 8 bases. Germline CDR1 is ENHRY and CDR2 is SYGVKD. The junction had 5 bases not matched to a gene; V was cut back by 8 bases and J by 5 bases. This CDR3 is built from 13 residues. The CDR3 coding sequence is TGTGCCATCCGCGCACTAGCGGACAATGAGCAGTTCTTC. Residues: CAIRALADNEQFF.

The rearrangement links TRBV2 to TRBJ1-2, with unresolved D. Deletions cut 7 bases from V and 4 bases from J, with 13 bases between. The germline V gene has CDR1 SNHLY and CDR2 FYNNEI. The CDR3 covers 13 residues. The CDR3 here is CASISETPYGYTF. As DNA, the CDR3 is TGTGCCAGCATAAGCGAAACTCCCTATGGCTACACCTTC.

To note about this clone: The same CDR3 can be traced to other DNA sequences in this sample. V gene TRBV5-1 combines with J gene TRBJ2-2; 7 bases match TRBD2. CDR1 is SGHRS and CDR2 is YFSETQ in the germline V gene. CDR3 size: 15 residues. V lost 5 bases and J lost 3; bases outside the gene matches: 7. Written as DNA, the CDR3 is TGCGCCAGCAGTGCCGGGACTACTTACACCGGGGAGCTGTTTTTT. This gives the protein CASSAGTTYTGELFF.

The rearrangement uses TRBV6-1 and TRBJ1-2; a weak D match, TRBD1 (6 bases). CDR1 is MNHNS, CDR2 SASEGT, per germline. Trimming pared 2 bases from V and 2 bases from J, leaving 15 bases between. The length of the CDR3 is 16 residues. The CDR3 loop is CASSERIEDRNYGYTF. CDR3 coding DNA: TGTGCCAGCAGTGAACGCATCGAGGACAGAAACTATGGCTACACCTTC.

In its sample, this clone was seen a few times. This rearrangement joins TRBV6-5 to TRBJ2-7, with 7 bases that match TRBD1. V was clipped by 3 bases and J by 6 bases; unmatched bases: 8. CDR1 MNHEY and CDR2 SVGAGI come from the germline V gene. The CDR3 covers 14 residues. CDR3 DNA sequence: TGTGCCAGCAGTTATGATAGGGGGCGACGCGAGCAGTACTTC. Protein product: CASSYDRGRREQYF.

The chain links TRBV7-3 to TRBJ1-1; tentative D call: TRBD1 (5 bases). CDR1 and CDR2 (germline): SGHTA, FQGTGA. V lost 2 bases, J lost 3 bases, and 7 bases lay in between. The CDR3 loop spans 13 amino acids. CDR3 DNA: TGTGCCAGCAGCTTAGACAGTTACACTGAAGCTTTCTTT. This translates into CASSLDSYTEAFF.

This clone was observed a handful of times. The genes are TRBV2 and TRBJ2-1; 8 bases agree with TRBD2. Germline V CDR1 and CDR2: SNHLY, FYNNEI. Losses at the gene ends were 8 bases for V and 8 bases for J; bases not matched to a gene: 11. The CDR3 is 14 amino acids. The CDR3 loop is CASLPGRASDEQFF. CDR3 nucleotides: TGTGCCAGCCTCCCCGGGAGGGCCTCGGATGAGCAGTTCTTC.

This clone was counted a single time. The rearrangement links TRBV28 to TRBJ1-5, with 8 bases lining up with TRBD1. Germline trimming cut 6 bases from V and 4 bases from J; bases unmatched to any gene: 2. Germline V lookup: CDR1 MDHEN, CDR2 SYDVKM. The CDR3 sequence is 13 residues long. The CDR3 region has the DNA TGTGCCAGCAGCAGACAGGGGAATCAGCCCCAGCATTTT. Translating gives CASSRQGNQPQHF.

CDR3 protein: CASSFGDTGELFF. CDR3 in DNA: TGTGCCAGCAGCTTCGGGGACACCGGGGAGCTGTTTTTT. The rearrangement joins TRBV7-3 to TRBJ2-2; a weak D match, TRBD2 (5 bases). V was trimmed by 3 bases and J by 3 bases, leaving 5 bases between them. Germline CDR1 reads SGHTA; CDR2 reads FQGTGA. The CDR3 has 13 amino acids.

The chain joins TRBV28 to TRBJ2-6; tentatively, D is TRBD1 (5 bases). CDR1 is MDHEN, CDR2 SYDVKM, per germline. V was clipped by 11 bases and J by 0 bases, with 11 bases between them. CDR3 size: 14 residues. CDR3 protein: CASDRASGANVLTF. The CDR3 DNA follows: TGTGCCTCTGACAGAGCCTCTGGGGCCAACGTCCTGACTTTC.

This clone was recorded only once. The chain employs TRBV9 and TRBJ2-1; 7 positions match TRBD1. The CDR3 extends over 15 amino acids. The germline gives CDR1 SGDLS, CDR2 YYNGEE. J was trimmed by 0 bases and V by 3 bases; bases with no gene match: 3. CDR3 sequence reads: CASSERDSSYNEQFF. The CDR3 nucleotides read TGTGCCAGCAGCGAACGGGACAGCTCCTACAATGAGCAGTTCTTC.

This clone was counted a single time. The chain combines TRBV6-5 with TRBJ2-5; D possibly corresponds to TRBD1 (5 bases). This CDR3 region has 16 residues. The V and J ends lost 0 bases and 1 base respectively, with 12 bases between them. Germline values: CDR1 MNHEY, CDR2 SVGAGI. The CDR3 is CASSYSFTQGQETQYF. For the CDR3, the DNA is TGTGCCAGCAGTTACTCATTCACGCAGGGCCAAGAGACCCAGTACTTC.

The chain uses TRBV19 and TRBJ1-1, with a weak D call TRBD1 (5 bases). V lost 6 bases, J lost 6 bases, and 14 bases lay in between. The CDR3 is 13 residues long. From germline, CDR1 is LNHDA and CDR2 SQIVND (reference sequence). CDR3: CASRIIQGAEAFF. The CDR3 DNA reads TGTGCCAGTAGAATAATCCAGGGCGCTGAAGCTTTCTTT.

The rearrangement links TRBV27 to TRBJ1-3; D gene uncertain. The CDR3 has 16 residues. V lost 5 bases and J lost 0, with 14 bases in between. Per the germline V gene, CDR1 is MNHEY and CDR2 is SMNVEV (reference sequence). The CDR3 loop is CASSRYSGNSGNTIYF. In nucleotides, the CDR3 is TGTGCCAGCAGTCGGTATTCAGGCAACTCTGGAAACACCATATATTTT.

The rearrangement uses TRBV27 and TRBJ2-7; D may be TRBD1 (6 bases). This CDR3 spans 15 amino acids. V dropped 5 bases and J dropped 9 bases, with 23 bases sitting between them. Germline V gene data show CDR1 as MNHEY and CDR2 as SMNVEV (reference sequence). CDR3: CASSIMTGHPLGQYF. The CDR3 bases are TGTGCCAGCAGTATCATGACGGGACACCCCTTAGGGCAGTACTTC.

This clone was counted a few times. The chain employs TRBV28 and TRBJ2-7, with 9 bases lining up with TRBD1. In germline, CDR1 is MDHEN, CDR2 SYDVKM. The CDR3 covers 13 residues. After removal of 5 bases from V and 2 bases from J, the junction contained 1 base not matched to a gene. In nucleotides, the CDR3 is TGTGCCAGCAGTGGGACAGGGACCTACGAGCAGTACTTC. Translation: CASSGTGTYEQYF.

The CDR3 region has the DNA TGCGCCAGCAGCTTGCCCTCTACAGGGTTACCTGAAGCTTTCTTT. Residues: CASSLPSTGLPEAFF. This rearrangement joins TRBV5-1 to TRBJ1-1, with TRBD1 as a possible D gene (6 bases). The germline gives CDR1 SGHRS, CDR2 YFSETQ. The CDR3 has 15 amino acids. The germline V and J ends were trimmed by 1 base and 6 bases, with 16 bases remaining between them. The full variable domain, rest sourced from reference TRBV5-1 and TRBJ1-1, is KAGVTQTPRYLIKTRGQQVTLSCSPISGHRSVSWYQQTPGQGLQFLFEYFSETQRNKGNFPGRFSGRQFSNSRSEMNVSTLELGDSALYLCASSLPSTGLPEAFFGQGTRLTVV.

The rearrangement joins TRBV29-1 to TRBJ2-4; weak D call: TRBD1 (6 bases). The V end lost 4 bases, the J end lost 0 bases, and 13 bases lay between the germline ends. The CDR3 has 15 residues. Germline V gives CDR1 SQVTM, CDR2 ANQGSEA. The CDR3 sequence: CSVVQQGRAKNIQYF. The CDR3 DNA reads as TGCAGCGTTGTTCAACAGGGTCGAGCCAAAAACATTCAGTACTTC.

V and J are TRBV11-2 and TRBJ2-7, with D unresolved. The CDR3 has 11 amino acids. The V and J ends lost 4 bases and 5 bases respectively, with 6 bases between them. Germline-derived CDR1 and CDR2 are SGHAT and FQNNGV. The CDR3 loop reads CASSSGNEQYF. As DNA, the CDR3 is TGTGCCAGCAGCTCAGGCAACGAGCAGTACTTC.

The V gene is TRBV6-1, the J gene TRBJ1-1, with D possibly being TRBD1 (5 bases). The germline V gene encodes CDR1 MNHNS and CDR2 SASEGT. The V end was cut by 10 bases, the J end by 5 bases, with 11 bases between. This CDR3 spans 11 amino acids. In nucleotides, the CDR3 is TGTGCCACCCCCCGGGGGACTGAAGCTTTCTTT. Translated: CATPRGTEAFF.

The genes are TRBV29-1 and TRBJ2-7; D uncertain. The germline CDR1 and CDR2 sequences are SQVTM and ANQGSEA. The CDR3 has 12 residues. Trimming left V 0 bases short and J 12 bases short, with 15 bases between. The CDR3 region is CSVEDIDSSRYF. CDR3 coding DNA: TGCAGCGTTGAAGATATCGACTCCTCCAGGTACTTC.

The chain uses TRBV19 and TRBJ2-7; TRBD2 might be the D (7 bases). Germline V CDR1 and CDR2: LNHDA, SQIVND (reference sequence). This CDR3 region has 13 residues. V lost 6 bases, J lost 6 bases, and 15 bases lay in between. Here the CDR3 DNA reads TGTGCCAGTAGACCTAGCGGAGGGGGCGAGCAGTACTTC. It codes for CASRPSGGGEQYF.

The chain links TRBV5-5 to TRBJ2-7; 10 nucleotides match TRBD2. Germline trimming cut 1 base from V and 2 bases from J; bases unmatched to any gene: 6. The germline V gene has CDR1 SGHKS and CDR2 YYEKEE (reference sequence). The CDR3 runs 16 residues. CDR3 residues: CASSLSTSGTTYEQYF. The DNA for the CDR3 is TGTGCCAGCAGCTTGTCAACTAGCGGGACTACCTACGAGCAGTACTTC.

CDR3 sequence reads: CASGIGLAGVWTDTQYF. In DNA form, the CDR3 reads TGTGCTAGTGGAATCGGACTAGCGGGAGTTTGGACAGATACGCAGTATTTT. The chain links TRBV12-5 to TRBJ2-3, with 13 positions matching TRBD2. After removal of 6 bases from V and 3 bases from J, the junction contained 9 bases not matched to a gene. Germline lookup yields CDR1 LGHNT and CDR2 FRNRAP. The CDR3 covers 17 residues.

The CDR3 DNA is TGTGCCAGCAGCGTAGAACTAGCGGGATACAATGAGCAGTTCTTC. Translating gives CASSVELAGYNEQFF. V is TRBV9 and J is TRBJ2-1; TRBD2 matches at 10 bases. With V trimmed by 0 bases and J by 4 bases, 1 base remained unmatched. Germline V gives CDR1 SGDLS, CDR2 YYNGEE. The CDR3 sequence is 15 residues long. The entire variable domain, with the rest obtained from reference TRBV9 and TRBJ2-1, is as follows: DSGVTQTPKHLITATGQRVTLRCSPRSGDLSVYWYQQSLDQGLQFLIQYYNGEERAKGNILERFSAQQFPDLHSELNLSSLELGDSALYFCASSVELAGYNEQFFGPGTRLTVL.

The chain combines TRBV6-5 with TRBJ2-7; TRBD2 aligns across 8 bases. The CDR3 is 15 amino acids. The V gene's germline CDR1 is MNHEY and CDR2 SVGAGI. V trimming: 4 bases; J trimming: 0 bases; junction bases outside the gene matches: 5. The DNA for the CDR3 is TGTGCCAGCAGTTCTTTAGCGGGACTCTCCTACGAGCAGTACTTC. It encodes CASSSLAGLSYEQYF.

This clone was picked up one time. J is TRBJ2-1 and V is TRBV5-4; D perhaps matches TRBD2 (5 bases). Germline lookup yields CDR1 SGHNT and CDR2 YYREEE (reference sequence). The CDR3 is 15 residues long. Trimming left V 2 bases short and J 8 bases short, with 17 bases between. The CDR3 sequence: CASSLPGSRDDEQFF. The CDR3 bases are TGTGCCAGCAGCTTACCGGGATCCCGGGATGATGAGCAGTTCTTC.

This chain links TRBV2 with TRBJ2-3; 9 bases align to TRBD2. In germline, CDR1 is SNHLY, CDR2 FYNNEI. Germline trimming cut 2 bases from V and 1 base from J; bases unmatched to any gene: 7. The CDR3 is 17 amino acids. Here the CDR3 DNA reads TGTGCCAGCAGTGAAATGGGAGCGGGGGGCCGCACAGATACGCAGTATTTT. It translates to CASSEMGAGGRTDTQYF.

The table lists this clone with a few counts. The V and J genes are TRBV6-6 and TRBJ1-2; a weak D match, TRBD1 (6 bases). CDR1 MNHNY and CDR2 SVGAGI come from the germline V gene (reference sequence). The CDR3 has 14 residues. V was shortened by 2 bases and J by 4 bases, with 11 bases between the two germline ends. CDR3 sequence: CASSYPGQPYGYTF. As DNA, the CDR3 is TGTGCCAGCAGTTACCCCGGACAGCCCTATGGCTACACCTTC.

The chain is built from TRBV7-9 and TRBJ2-3; the match to TRBD1 covers 8 bases. The V gene's germline CDR1 is SEHNR and CDR2 FQNEAQ (reference sequence). V was pared by 5 bases and J by 4 bases, with 5 bases of the junction left unmatched. The CDR3 runs to 14 residues. CDR3 DNA: TGTGCCAGCAGCCCCGGACAGGGAGCAGATACGCAGTATTTT. Its translation is CASSPGQGADTQYF.

In its sample, this clone was seen many times. The chain couples TRBV6-4 to TRBJ1-1, with 10 bases identical to TRBD1. V gave up 0 bases and J gave up 5 bases; unmatched junction bases: 3. The CDR3 covers 15 residues. Looked up from germline, CDR1 is MRHNA and CDR2 is SNTAGT. CDR3 sequence: CASSDSGQGETEAFF. In DNA form, the CDR3 reads TGTGCCAGCAGTGACTCTGGACAGGGGGAGACTGAAGCTTTCTTT.